This T cell receptor beta chain was identified in a study of blood T cell repertoires in COVID-19. Trimming took 6 bases from V and 3 from J, leaving 13 bases between them. The CDR3 runs 14 residues. Germline-derived CDR1 and CDR2 are LGHNT and FRNRAP. TCRdb's table, derived via immunoSEQ multiplex PCR, lists solely in-frame clones and lacks some. The sample records about 370,000 clones, around 87% being singletons. V is TRBV12-5 and J is TRBJ2-3; tentative D call: TRBD2 (5 bases). The TCR comes from a young man who had recovered from COVID-19. Sample: PBMCs or T cells enriched from blood (not recorded which). CDR3 loop: CASGSDFLTDTQYF. DNA of the CDR3: TGTGCTAGTGGCTCGGACTTCCTTACAGATACGCAGTATTTT.